Listed below are T cell receptor beta chains from one sample, sequenced in a study of T cell repertoires in cytomegalovirus infection. TCRdb itself ran the reads through MiXCR, one entry per CDR3 protein. In the table there are about 490,000 distinct CDR3 sequences, 15% to 20% of which are singletons. Sequencing was done on a sample of CD8+ T cells from PBMCs. The receptors stem from a human donor in good health (CMV status not recorded). Some clones in this sample may be carry-over from other donors' samples. CDR3s include the opening cysteine and the closing phenylalanine or tryptophan. The order of the fields is D gene, J gene, V gene, clone size, CDR3 protein, CDR3 DNA. The D gene is left open where the match is weak. Size is stated for part of the rows, as once, few or many counts, or as a class when the clone is expanded.

.,TRBJ2-1,TRBV27,many,CASSPGSREQFF,TGTGCCAGCAGTCCAGGATCTCGTGAGCAGTTCTTC
TRBD2,TRBJ2-5,TRBV13,.,CASSRNGGGETQYF,TGTGCCAGCAGCCGCAATGGGGGGGGGGAGACCCAGTACTTC
.,TRBJ2-1,TRBV7-9,many,CASSPALRNEQFF,TGTGCCAGCAGCCCAGCCCTCCGCAATGAGCAGTTCTTC
TRBD1,TRBJ1-2,TRBV27,many,CASSLSQGAYYGYTF,TGTGCCAGCAGTTTATCCCAGGGGGCCTACTATGGCTACACCTTC
.,TRBJ1-5,TRBV15,few,CATSLQSGQPQHF,TGTGCCACCAGCCTACAGTCAGGGCAGCCCCAGCATTTT
TRBD1,TRBJ2-2,TRBV7-9,many,CASSLRLGQGARELFF,TGTGCCAGCAGCCTACGCCTCGGCCAGGGGGCCCGGGAGCTGTTTTTT
TRBD1,TRBJ2-2,TRBV29-1,.,CSVEGQGHGGELFF,TGCAGCGTTGAGGGACAGGGGCATGGCGGGGAGCTGTTTTTT
.,TRBJ2-2,TRBV6-1,.,CASPIGEIDTGELFF,TGTGCCAGCCCCATCGGTGAGATTGACACCGGGGAGCTGTTTTTT
.,TRBJ2-3,TRBV11-2,.,CASSVNPGTGTDTQYF,TGTGCCAGCAGCGTAAACCCCGGGACGGGCACAGATACGCAGTATTTT
TRBD1,TRBJ2-2,TRBV12-3/TRBV12-4,.,CASSSTGGIGELFF,TGTGCCAGCAGTTCTACAGGGGGCATCGGGGAGCTGTTTTTT
.,TRBJ1-1,TRBV11-2,many,CASSWDPKRAGNTEAFF,TGTGCCAGCAGCTGGGACCCTAAACGGGCGGGGAACACTGAAGCTTTCTTT
.,TRBJ1-6,TRBV6-1,few,CASKRGVNNSPLHF,TGTGCCAGCAAGAGGGGGGTAAATAATTCACCCCTCCACTTT
TRBD2,TRBJ2-1,TRBV7-6,many,CASSLTSGRHNEQFF,TGTGCCAGCAGCTTGACTAGCGGGAGGCATAATGAGCAGTTCTTC
TRBD2,TRBJ2-1,TRBV7-9,many,CASSLESSGRAHNEQFF,TGTGCCAGCAGCTTAGAGTCTAGCGGGAGGGCCCACAATGAGCAGTTCTTC
.,TRBJ2-5,TRBV27,.,CASSPPYQETRYF,TGTGCCAGCAGTCCGCCGTACCAAGAGACCCGGTACTTC
TRBD1,TRBJ1-2,TRBV6-5,.,CATRDSYGYTF,TGTGCCACTAGGGACAGCTATGGCTACACCTTC
TRBD2,TRBJ2-1,TRBV7-9,many,CASSFSGGAYNEQFF,TGTGCCAGCAGCTTTAGCGGGGGGGCCTACAATGAGCAGTTCTTC
TRBD2,TRBJ2-1,TRBV4-2,few,CASSPSGGALNEQFF,TGTGCCAGCAGCCCTAGCGGGGGGGCTCTCAATGAGCAGTTCTTC
.,TRBJ2-3,TRBV7-9,many,CASSSTPADTQYF,TGTGCCAGCAGCTCTACGCCGGCAGATACGCAGTATTTT
.,TRBJ2-7,TRBV7-9,many,CASSSTPARNEQYF,TGTGCCAGCAGCTCAACACCAGCTAGGAACGAGCAGTACTTC
.,TRBJ1-5,TRBV7-9,.,CASSPWARDQPQHF,TGTGCCAGCAGCCCATGGGCCAGGGATCAGCCCCAGCATTTT
TRBD2,TRBJ2-1,TRBV7-8,many,CASSLGRASGVIYNEQFF,TGTGCCAGCAGCTTAGGACGTGCTAGCGGAGTCATCTACAATGAGCAGTTCTTC